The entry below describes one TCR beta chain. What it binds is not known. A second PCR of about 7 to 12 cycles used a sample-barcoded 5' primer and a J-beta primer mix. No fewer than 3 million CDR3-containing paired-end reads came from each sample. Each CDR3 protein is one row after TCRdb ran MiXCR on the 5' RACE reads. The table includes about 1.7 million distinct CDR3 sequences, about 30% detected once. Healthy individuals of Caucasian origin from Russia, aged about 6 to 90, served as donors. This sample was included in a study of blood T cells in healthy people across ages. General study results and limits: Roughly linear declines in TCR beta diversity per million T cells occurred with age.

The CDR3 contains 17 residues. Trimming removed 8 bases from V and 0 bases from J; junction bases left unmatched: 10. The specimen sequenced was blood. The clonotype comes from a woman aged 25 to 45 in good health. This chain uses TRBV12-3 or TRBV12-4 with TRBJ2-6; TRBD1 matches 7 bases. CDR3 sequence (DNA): TGTGCCAGCCGCCGGGCAGGGGGACGCTCTGGGGCCAACGTCCTGACTTTC. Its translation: CASRRAGGRSGANVLTF.